The clone carrying this T cell receptor (beta chain) has only a few counts. The data were obtained in a study of T-cell reconstitution after alpha-beta-depleted transplantation in children. As it was prepared, the TCRbeta library received unique molecular identifiers. TCRdb re-analysed the PCR reads in MiXCR, keeping a single row per CDR3 protein. The profile shows about 540,000 distinct CDR3 sequences, around 20% of them singletons. The V segment lost 7 bases and the J segment 4 bases; nucleotides outside the gene matches: 9. The length of the CDR3 is 15 residues. Germline lookup yields CDR1 MNHEY and CDR2 SMNVEV (reference sequence).

This chain joins TRBV27 and TRBJ2-3, with TRBD1 matching 9 bases. This TCR came from a human donor who donated a stem cell graft to a child with acute lymphoblastic leukemia. This specimen was PBMCs from the stem cell graft donor, taken from the stem cell graft. The CDR3 DNA reads TGTGCCAGCACCACCGGGACAGGGCTCGCAGATACGCAGTATTTT. This encodes CASTTGTGLADTQYF.